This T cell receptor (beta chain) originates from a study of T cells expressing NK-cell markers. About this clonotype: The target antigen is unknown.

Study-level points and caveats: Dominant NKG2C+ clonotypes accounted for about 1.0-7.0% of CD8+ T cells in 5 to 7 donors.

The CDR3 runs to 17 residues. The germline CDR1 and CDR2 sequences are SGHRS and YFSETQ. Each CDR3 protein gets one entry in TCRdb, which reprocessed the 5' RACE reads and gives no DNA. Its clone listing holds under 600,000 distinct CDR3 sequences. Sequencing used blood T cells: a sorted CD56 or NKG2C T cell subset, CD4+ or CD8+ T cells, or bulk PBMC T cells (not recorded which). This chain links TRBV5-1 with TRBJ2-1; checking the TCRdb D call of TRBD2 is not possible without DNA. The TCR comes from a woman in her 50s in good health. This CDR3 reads CASSLYLAGGRINEQFF.